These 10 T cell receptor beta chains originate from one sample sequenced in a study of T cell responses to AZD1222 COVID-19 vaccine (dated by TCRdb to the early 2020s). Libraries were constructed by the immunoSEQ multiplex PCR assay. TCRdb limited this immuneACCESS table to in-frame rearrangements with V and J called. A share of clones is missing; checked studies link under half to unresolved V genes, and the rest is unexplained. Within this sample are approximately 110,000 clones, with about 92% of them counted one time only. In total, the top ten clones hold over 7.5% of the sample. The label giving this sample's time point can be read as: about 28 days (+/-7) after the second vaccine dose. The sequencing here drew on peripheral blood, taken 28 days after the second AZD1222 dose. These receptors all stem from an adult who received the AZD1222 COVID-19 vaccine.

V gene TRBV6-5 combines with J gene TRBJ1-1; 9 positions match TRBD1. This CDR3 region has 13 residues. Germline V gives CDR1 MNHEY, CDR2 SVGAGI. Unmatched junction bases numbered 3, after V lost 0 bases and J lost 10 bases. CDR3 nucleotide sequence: TGTGCCAGCAGTTACTCGACAGGGGGGCCAGCTTTCTTT. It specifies CASSYSTGGPAFF.

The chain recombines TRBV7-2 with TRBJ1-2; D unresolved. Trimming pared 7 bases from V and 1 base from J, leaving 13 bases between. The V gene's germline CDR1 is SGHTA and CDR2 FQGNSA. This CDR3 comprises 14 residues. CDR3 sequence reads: CASTAGALNYGYTF. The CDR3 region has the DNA TGTGCCAGCACCGCGGGCGCACTTAACTATGGCTACACCTTC.

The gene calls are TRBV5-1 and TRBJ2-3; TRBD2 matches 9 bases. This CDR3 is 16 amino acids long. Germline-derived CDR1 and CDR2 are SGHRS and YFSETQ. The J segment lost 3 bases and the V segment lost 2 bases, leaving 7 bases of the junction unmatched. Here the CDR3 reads CASSLLVAGATDTQYF. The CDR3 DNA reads TGCGCCAGCAGCTTATTGGTAGCGGGAGCGACAGATACGCAGTATTTT. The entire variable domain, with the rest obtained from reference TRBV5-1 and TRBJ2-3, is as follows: KAGVTQTPRYLIKTRGQQVTLSCSPISGHRSVSWYQQTPGQGLQFLFEYFSETQRNKGNFPGRFSGRQFSNSRSEMNVSTLELGDSALYLCASSLLVAGATDTQYFGPGTRLTVL.

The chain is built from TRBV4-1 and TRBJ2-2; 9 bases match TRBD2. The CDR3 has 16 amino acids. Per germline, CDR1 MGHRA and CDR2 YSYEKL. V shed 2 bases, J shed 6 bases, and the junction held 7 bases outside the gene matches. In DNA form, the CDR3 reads TGCGCCAGCAGCCAAAGCCCGGGACTAGCTTCCGGGGAGCTGTTTTTT. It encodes CASSQSPGLASGELFF.

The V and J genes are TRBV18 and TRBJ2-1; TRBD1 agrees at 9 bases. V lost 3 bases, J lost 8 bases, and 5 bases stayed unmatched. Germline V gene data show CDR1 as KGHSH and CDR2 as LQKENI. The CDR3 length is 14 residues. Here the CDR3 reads CASSPFTGGDEQFF. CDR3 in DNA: TGTGCCAGCTCACCCTTTACAGGGGGCGATGAGCAGTTCTTC.

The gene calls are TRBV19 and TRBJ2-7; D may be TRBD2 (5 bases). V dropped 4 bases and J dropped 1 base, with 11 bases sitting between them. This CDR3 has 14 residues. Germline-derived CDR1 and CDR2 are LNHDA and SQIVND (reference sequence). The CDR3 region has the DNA TGTGCCAGTAGTAAAGGACTGAATTCCTACGAGCAGTACTTC. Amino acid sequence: CASSKGLNSYEQYF.

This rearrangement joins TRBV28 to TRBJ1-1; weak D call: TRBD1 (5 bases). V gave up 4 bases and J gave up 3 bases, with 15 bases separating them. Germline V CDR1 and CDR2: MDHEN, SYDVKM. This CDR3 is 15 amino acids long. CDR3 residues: CASSSPGGGHTEAFF. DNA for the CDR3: TGTGCCAGCAGTTCCCCGGGGGGAGGGCACACTGAAGCTTTCTTT.

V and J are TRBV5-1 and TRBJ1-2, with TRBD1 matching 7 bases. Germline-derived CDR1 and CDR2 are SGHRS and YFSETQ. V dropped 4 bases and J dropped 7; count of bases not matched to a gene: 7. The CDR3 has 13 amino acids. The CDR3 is CASSPRQGLGYTF. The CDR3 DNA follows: TGCGCCAGCAGCCCACGACAGGGCCTTGGCTACACCTTC.

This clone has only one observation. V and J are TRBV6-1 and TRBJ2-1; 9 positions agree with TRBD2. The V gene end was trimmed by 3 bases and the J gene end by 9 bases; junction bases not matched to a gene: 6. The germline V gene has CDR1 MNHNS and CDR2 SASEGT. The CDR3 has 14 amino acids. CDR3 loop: CASSDAGGPREQFF. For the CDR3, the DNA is TGTGCCAGCAGTGACGCGGGGGGGCCTCGTGAGCAGTTCTTC.

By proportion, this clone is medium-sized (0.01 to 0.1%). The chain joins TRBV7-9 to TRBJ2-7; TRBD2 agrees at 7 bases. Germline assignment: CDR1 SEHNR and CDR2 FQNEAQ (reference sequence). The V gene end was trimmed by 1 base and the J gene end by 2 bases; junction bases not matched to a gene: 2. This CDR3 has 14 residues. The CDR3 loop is CASSLGTRPYEQYF. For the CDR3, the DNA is TGTGCCAGCAGCTTAGGGACTAGACCCTACGAGCAGTACTTC.